A selection of T cell receptor beta chains follows, all from one sample in a study of identical twins. One entry per CDR3 protein results from TCRdb running MiXCR on the 5' RACE reads. This table holds about 200,000 distinct CDR3 sequences, about 7.5% found once. These data are also associated with another study on yellow fever vaccine responses in identical twins.

The sample comprised memory (CD45RO+) T cells sorted from blood. These TCRs come from a woman under 30 in good health. Both conserved end residues are trimmed from each CDR3. Each record gives: CDR3 length, J gene, V gene, CDR3 protein.

len: 17
j_gene: TRBJ2-1
v_gene: TRBV11-2
CDR3aa: ASSSGLAGGPGAYNEQF

len: 13
j_gene: TRBJ2-3
v_gene: TRBV7-2
CDR3aa: ASSWTGGATDTQY

len: 14
j_gene: TRBJ2-1
v_gene: TRBV18
CDR3aa: ASSPQGGGWINEQF

len: 13
j_gene: TRBJ1-2
v_gene: TRBV29-1
CDR3aa: SADQPGLRQGGYT

len: 9
j_gene: TRBJ2-1
v_gene: TRBV3-1
CDR3aa: ASGTQGAQF

len: 13
j_gene: TRBJ2-3
v_gene: TRBV4-3
CDR3aa: ASSQVNPRGDTQY

len: 12
j_gene: TRBJ1-6
v_gene: TRBV6-2/TRBV6-3
CDR3aa: ASSPGQGATPLH

len: 11
j_gene: TRBJ2-7
v_gene: TRBV20-1
CDR3aa: SAPDRGTYEQY

len: 10
j_gene: TRBJ2-7
v_gene: TRBV3-1
CDR3aa: ASSGHLYEQY

len: 10
j_gene: TRBJ2-7
v_gene: TRBV6-2/TRBV6-3
CDR3aa: ASSYSRVEQY

len: 12
j_gene: TRBJ2-7
v_gene: TRBV7-2
CDR3aa: ASSPPGFSYEQY

len: 11
j_gene: TRBJ1-2
v_gene: TRBV29-1
CDR3aa: SVDKGNRDGYT

len: 12
j_gene: TRBJ2-7
v_gene: TRBV10-1
CDR3aa: ASSRGLAGGEQY

len: 12
j_gene: TRBJ2-2
v_gene: TRBV6-4
CDR3aa: ASRAGVNTGELF

len: 12
j_gene: TRBJ2-7
v_gene: TRBV5-1
CDR3aa: ASSSPGTHYEQY

len: 12
j_gene: TRBJ2-7
v_gene: TRBV3-1
CDR3aa: ASSQARVGYEQY

len: 13
j_gene: TRBJ1-3
v_gene: TRBV9
CDR3aa: ASSAPGTVSNTIY

len: 13
j_gene: TRBJ2-7
v_gene: TRBV20-1
CDR3aa: SARVLAGEVGEQY

len: 13
j_gene: TRBJ2-7
v_gene: TRBV7-9
CDR3aa: ASSPDRVGSYEQY

len: 10
j_gene: TRBJ1-2
v_gene: TRBV20-1
CDR3aa: SAQTGGYGYT

len: 12
j_gene: TRBJ2-7
v_gene: TRBV12-3/TRBV12-4
CDR3aa: ASSFGGPPYEQY

len: 11
j_gene: TRBJ2-7
v_gene: TRBV20-1
CDR3aa: SVNYPPGYEQY

len: 9
j_gene: TRBJ2-5
v_gene: TRBV20-1
CDR3aa: SATEGETQY

len: 10
j_gene: TRBJ2-1
v_gene: TRBV28
CDR3aa: ASTLPPNEQF

len: 13
j_gene: TRBJ2-7
v_gene: TRBV20-1
CDR3aa: SARDTGTNTIEQY

len: 16
j_gene: TRBJ2-7
v_gene: TRBV5-1
CDR3aa: ASSLVVTGGAQSHEQY

len: 14
j_gene: TRBJ1-3
v_gene: TRBV7-8
CDR3aa: ASSSVRGGSGNTIY

len: 12
j_gene: TRBJ2-3
v_gene: TRBV20-1
CDR3aa: SARRQGTGDTQY

len: 13
j_gene: TRBJ2-2
v_gene: TRBV20-1
CDR3aa: SARPIQGASGELF

len: 14
j_gene: TRBJ2-1
v_gene: TRBV6-5
CDR3aa: ASSYSFSGREHEQF

len: 11
j_gene: TRBJ2-3
v_gene: TRBV7-2
CDR3aa: ASSPNALDTQY

len: 14
j_gene: TRBJ2-2
v_gene: TRBV20-1
CDR3aa: SAKGPYGGHTGELF

len: 10
j_gene: TRBJ1-2
v_gene: TRBV12-3/TRBV12-4
CDR3aa: ASSLSQGGYT

len: 13
j_gene: TRBJ2-5
v_gene: TRBV5-6
CDR3aa: ASSPDVRAGETQY

len: 13
j_gene: TRBJ2-2
v_gene: TRBV4-1
CDR3aa: ASSQEWRGGGELF

len: 12
j_gene: TRBJ2-3
v_gene: TRBV10-3
CDR3aa: AISTSGGADTQY

len: 11
j_gene: TRBJ1-2
v_gene: TRBV28
CDR3aa: ASSFLSLDGYT

len: 10
j_gene: TRBJ2-1
v_gene: TRBV2
CDR3aa: ASSPFRDEQF

len: 12
j_gene: TRBJ2-1
v_gene: TRBV10-1
CDR3aa: ASSAGLFTGEQF

len: 11
j_gene: TRBJ2-3
v_gene: TRBV6-2/TRBV6-3
CDR3aa: ASNNRGADTQY

len: 12
j_gene: TRBJ2-7
v_gene: TRBV3-1
CDR3aa: ASRPAGDSYEQY